Presented here are 26 T cell receptor beta chains from one specimen sequenced in a study of blood T cell repertoires in COVID-19. Profiling relied on immunoSEQ multiplex PCR, and the TCRdb table lists in-frame clones only, not all of them. The repertoire holds more than 150,000 clones, with over 80% as singletons. Sequenced: PBMCs or T cells enriched from blood (not recorded which). These receptors were collected from a woman aged 60 to 75 who had recovered from COVID-19.

V gene TRBV7-9 combines with J gene TRBJ2-5; 7 bases match TRBD1. Germline CDR1 and CDR2: SEHNR and FQNEAQ (reference sequence). The trim removed 4 bases at V and 5 bases at J, leaving 7 bases unmatched. This CDR3 region has 14 residues. This CDR3 is CASSSTGLGETQYF. The CDR3 DNA follows: TGTGCCAGCAGCTCGACAGGGCTTGGGGAGACCCAGTACTTC.

J is TRBJ2-1 and V is TRBV19; the D gene is possibly TRBD1 (5 bases). V dropped 8 bases and J dropped 7 bases, with 9 bases sitting between them. CDR3 length: 11 residues. From germline, CDR1 is LNHDA and CDR2 SQIVND (reference sequence). In nucleotides, the CDR3 is TGTGCCAGTTCAGGGTGGAATGAGCAGTTCTTC. Translated: CASSGWNEQFF.

The chain carries TRBV19 and TRBJ1-1; D remains unclear. Germline-derived CDR1 and CDR2 are LNHDA and SQIVND (reference sequence). This CDR3 spans 13 amino acids. V shed 5 bases and J shed 7 bases, with 14 bases lying between them. As DNA, the CDR3 is TGTGCCAGTAGTCCAACCCGCGGGGTTGAAGCTTTCTTT. Translating gives CASSPTRGVEAFF.

This clone occurred once. CDR3 nucleotides: TGTGCCAGCAGGAACAGGGAAGGCGAGCAGTACTTC. Encoded protein: CASRNREGEQYF. V gene TRBV3-1 (or the pseudogene TRBV3-2) combines with J gene TRBJ2-7, with D possibly matching TRBD1 (6 bases). From germline, CDR1 is LGHDT and CDR2 YNNKEL (reference sequence). CDR3 length: 12 residues. The ends were cut back, 6 bases at V and 6 bases at J, with 12 bases in the middle.

This chain links TRBV5-1 with TRBJ1-1; 7 bases line up with TRBD1. J was trimmed by 2 bases and V by 4 bases; bases with no gene match: 11. CDR3 length: 16 residues. Germline assignment: CDR1 SGHRS and CDR2 YFSETQ. The CDR3 here is CASSPGTALKNTEAFF. The CDR3 coding sequence is TGCGCCAGCAGCCCCGGGACAGCCTTGAAAAACACTGAAGCTTTCTTT.

V usage is TRBV5-4 and J usage is TRBJ2-4, with a weak D call TRBD1 (6 bases). Looked up from germline, CDR1 is SGHNT and CDR2 is YYREEE (reference sequence). The CDR3 sequence is 12 residues long. The germline V and J ends were trimmed by 4 bases and 7 bases, with 9 bases remaining between them. The CDR3, as DNA: TGTGCCAGCAGCCTTCAGGGGAACATTCAGTACTTC. Encoded protein: CASSLQGNIQYF.

V is TRBV25-1 and J is TRBJ2-3; TRBD2 matches 8 bases. J was trimmed by 4 bases and V by 5 bases; bases with no gene match: 11. Germline CDR1 is MGHDK and CDR2 is SYGVNS. CDR3 length: 16 residues. The chain's CDR3 is CASSTQYGGVADTQYF. CDR3 DNA sequence: TGTGCCAGCAGTACGCAATACGGGGGGGTCGCAGATACGCAGTATTTT.

The chain is built from TRBV29-1 and TRBJ1-5; D call uncertain. V was clipped by 4 bases and J by 0 bases, with 10 bases between them. The CDR3 length is 14 residues. CDR1 and CDR2 (germline): SQVTM, ANQGSEA. The CDR3 DNA reads as TGCAGCGTTGGTTGGGGAGATAGCAATCAGCCCCAGCATTTT. It specifies CSVGWGDSNQPQHF.

The chain links TRBV28 to TRBJ1-1; TRBD1 agrees at 9 bases. Trimming at V came to 9 bases and at J to 1 base, leaving 9 bases not matched to a gene. This CDR3 comprises 15 residues. CDR1 is MDHEN, CDR2 SYDVKM, per germline. CDR3 amino acids: CASLTTGGGNTEAFF. CDR3 bases: TGTGCCAGTCTCACCACAGGGGGCGGGAACACTGAAGCTTTCTTT. Looking up the rest from reference TRBV28 and TRBJ1-1 gives the full variable domain: DVKVTQSSRYLVKRTGEKVFLECVQDMDHENMFWYRQDPGLGLRLIYFSYDVKMKEKGDIPEGYSVSREKKERFSLILESASTNQTSMYLCASLTTGGGNTEAFFGQGTRLTVV.

This sequence joins TRBV3-1 (or the pseudogene TRBV3-2) and TRBJ2-2; TRBD1 is a possible D gene (7 bases). The CDR3 extends over 14 amino acids. V gave up 8 bases and J gave up 4 bases, with 14 bases separating them. Germline assignment: CDR1 LGHDT and CDR2 YNNKEL (reference sequence). The DNA for the CDR3 is TGTGCCAGCCGCGGGCAGGGGGGCACCGGGGAGCTGTTTTTT. Its protein product is CASRGQGGTGELFF.

A few counts support this clone. The chain joins TRBV7-3 to TRBJ2-2; 7 bases line up with TRBD2. CDR1 is SGHTA and CDR2 is FQGTGA in the germline V gene. J lost 0 bases, V lost 6 bases, and 7 bases had no gene match. This CDR3 has 16 residues. This chain's CDR3 is CASRAQAGTNTGELFF. CDR3 bases: TGTGCCAGCAGAGCCCAAGCGGGGACGAACACCGGGGAGCTGTTTTTT.

The chain links TRBV9 to TRBJ1-1, with 8 bases identical to TRBD1. The length of the CDR3 is 15 residues. V lost 3 bases and J lost 4; bases outside the gene matches: 8. The V gene's germline CDR1 is SGDLS and CDR2 YYNGEE. CDR3 bases: TGTGCCAGCAGCGACCGGACAGGGAGGAGCACTGAAGCTTTCTTT. Its protein product is CASSDRTGRSTEAFF. Using reference TRBV9 and TRBJ1-1 for the parts outside the CDR3, the full variable domain is DSGVTQTPKHLITATGQRVTLRCSPRSGDLSVYWYQQSLDQGLQFLIQYYNGEERAKGNILERFSAQQFPDLHSELNLSSLELGDSALYFCASSDRTGRSTEAFFGQGTRLTVV.

The chain employs TRBV6-1 and TRBJ1-5, with unresolved D. The length of the CDR3 is 17 residues. Trimming removed 2 bases from V and 3 bases from J, with 17 bases in between. In germline, CDR1 is MNHNS, CDR2 SASEGT. The CDR3 reads CASSEPGGGGFNQPQHF. CDR3 in DNA: TGTGCCAGCAGTGAACCAGGCGGCGGAGGATTCAATCAGCCCCAGCATTTT.

This rearrangement joins TRBV6-1 to TRBJ2-3; 10 bases map to TRBD1. This CDR3 is built from 16 residues. Germline lookup yields CDR1 MNHNS and CDR2 SASEGT. Unmatched junction bases numbered 7, after V lost 1 base and J lost 6 bases. Here the CDR3 DNA reads TGTGCCAGCAGTGAAGTAGGGGACAGGGGAGGGGATACGCAGTATTTT. Translating gives CASSEVGDRGGDTQYF.

The chain employs TRBV10-3 and TRBJ1-2; TRBD1 aligns across 10 bases. Losses at the gene ends were 7 bases for V and 3 bases for J; bases not matched to a gene: 5. CDR1 and CDR2 (germline): ENHRY, SYGVKD. This CDR3 has 14 amino acids. For the CDR3, the DNA is TGTGCCATCATGACCGGGACAGGGGACTATGGCTACACCTTC. Protein sequence: CAIMTGTGDYGYTF.

At least ten counts were recorded for this clone. This chain uses TRBV7-6 with TRBJ2-2; 13 bases line up with TRBD2. Germline values: CDR1 SGHVS, CDR2 FNYEAQ. The trim removed 5 bases at V and 5 bases at J, leaving 2 bases unmatched. CDR3 length: 15 amino acids. CDR3 sequence: CASSRTSGGTGELFF. The CDR3 bases are TGTGCCAGCAGCCGGACTAGCGGGGGAACCGGGGAGCTGTTTTTT.

The chain employs TRBV2 and TRBJ1-6; perhaps TRBD1 as D (5 bases). Trimming shortened V by 4 bases and J by 12 bases, and 13 bases separated the two germline ends. CDR1 and CDR2 (germline): SNHLY, FYNNEI. This CDR3 spans 13 amino acids. CDR3 protein: CASSVLYTGPLHF. The CDR3, as DNA: TGTGCCAGCAGTGTTTTATATACAGGACCCCTCCACTTT.

V usage is TRBV5-4 and J usage is TRBJ2-1; 10 nucleotides align to TRBD2. CDR3 size: 15 residues. The V and J ends lost 1 base and 2 bases, in that order; junction bases with no gene match: 0. Germline assignment: CDR1 SGHNT and CDR2 YYREEE (reference sequence). CDR3 in amino acids: CASSLTSGTYNEQFF. DNA of the CDR3: TGTGCCAGCAGCTTGACTAGCGGGACCTACAATGAGCAGTTCTTC. Combining the CDR3 with reference TRBV5-4 and TRBJ2-1 gives the whole variable domain ETGVTQSPTHLIKTRGQQVTLRCSSQSGHNTVSWYQQALGQGPQFIFQYYREEENGRGNFPPRFSGLQFPNYSSELNVNALELDDSALYLCASSLTSGTYNEQFFGPGTRLTVL.

Concerning this clone: The junction differs from germline at one of its ends, possibly a read error. CDR3 nucleotide sequence: TGTGCCAGCAGTGACTCTGTCCCACACGAGCAGTTCTTC. Residues: CASSDSVPHEQFF. The V call is TRBV6-5, the J call TRBJ2-1; D remains ambiguous. Germline V gene sequence: CDR1 MNHEY, CDR2 SVGAGI. The CDR3 is 13 residues long.

The genes are TRBV18 and TRBJ1-5; a possible D gene is TRBD1 (5 bases). Per the germline V gene, CDR1 is KGHSH and CDR2 is LQKENI. The CDR3 extends over 13 amino acids. V dropped 3 bases and J dropped 7 bases, with 10 bases sitting between them. As DNA, the CDR3 is TGTGCCAGCTCACCGGCGGGGGAGCAGCCCCAGCATTTT. Protein product: CASSPAGEQPQHF.

The J gene is TRBJ2-7, the V gene TRBV12-3 or TRBV12-4; D is unclear. V lost 2 bases, J lost 9 bases, and 8 bases lay in between. This CDR3 has 11 amino acids. The CDR3 region is CASSLLGMQYF. Written as DNA, the CDR3 is TGTGCCAGCAGTTTACTTGGCATGCAGTACTTC.

Here the CDR3 reads CASSNRVSNTIYF. The CDR3 coding sequence is TGTGCCAGCAGCAACAGGGTTTCCAACACCATATATTTT. The genes are TRBV21-1 and TRBJ1-3; TRBD1, as called in the table, went unchecked against the DNA. TRBV21-1 is noted as a pseudogene. The CDR3 length is 13 residues.

The chain has TRBV27 and TRBJ1-6, with 8 bases matching TRBD1. V shed 3 bases, J shed 8 bases, and the junction held 12 bases outside the gene matches. CDR1 MNHEY and CDR2 SMNVEV come from the germline V gene (reference sequence). There are 17 residues in the CDR3. The CDR3 sequence: CASSFNAGGKSDSPLHF. CDR3 in DNA: TGTGCCAGCAGTTTTAACGCAGGGGGCAAATCGGATTCACCCCTCCACTTT.

This clone was detected only a few times. The rearrangement joins TRBV7-3 to TRBJ2-5; TRBD1 agrees at 7 bases. Germline loops: CDR1 SGHTA, CDR2 FQGTGA. The CDR3 sequence is 15 residues long. V gave up 3 bases and J gave up 5 bases; unmatched junction bases: 9. CDR3 sequence (DNA): TGTGCCAGCAGCTTGGCCGGGACAGCTTTGGAGACCCAGTACTTC. This gives the protein CASSLAGTALETQYF.

This clone appeared once. The chain carries TRBV7-2 and TRBJ1-4, with D hard to call. Per the germline V gene, CDR1 is SGHTA and CDR2 is FQGNSA. This CDR3 comprises 14 residues. V dropped 0 bases and J dropped 4 bases, with 6 bases sitting between them. This CDR3 reads CASSLAGSNEKLFF. Here the CDR3 DNA reads TGTGCCAGCAGCTTAGCAGGGAGTAATGAAAAACTGTTTTTT.

CDR3 in amino acids: CASSQWGDYGYTF. CDR3 in DNA: TGTGCCAGCAGCCAATGGGGGGACTATGGCTACACCTTC. The chain links TRBV14 to TRBJ1-2; D possibly corresponds to TRBD1 (5 bases). This CDR3 is 13 amino acids long. CDR1 SGHDN and CDR2 FVKESK come from the germline V gene. V was pared by 2 bases and J by 3 bases, with 7 bases between.